These 8 T cell receptor beta chains came from one sample sequenced in a study of OX40 agonist ivuxolimab in advanced cancers. Sequencing used immunoSEQ multiplex PCR; TCRdb keeps in-frame clones, though not all of them. This sample yields approximately 94,000 clones, of which 92% are seen a single time; more than 3% belongs to the top ten. The material was CD4+ or CD8+ T cells sorted from blood, obtained in a trial of the OX40 agonist ivuxolimab. The origin of the receptors is an adult with an advanced solid tumor such as melanoma, head and neck, liver or kidney cancer.

V usage is TRBV27 and J usage is TRBJ2-7; 11 bases match TRBD2. Germline values: CDR1 MNHEY, CDR2 SMNVEV (reference sequence). The length of the CDR3 is 15 residues. Trimming removed 5 bases from V and 4 bases from J; junction bases left unmatched: 7. The CDR3 coding sequence is TGTGCCAGCAGTCTCCGACTAGCGGGGATGTACGAGCAGTACTTC. Amino acid sequence: CASSLRLAGMYEQYF.

The V gene is TRBV19, the J gene TRBJ2-3; the D gene is possibly TRBD1 (6 bases). Trimming left V 4 bases short and J 5 bases short, with 22 bases between. The CDR3 has 17 amino acids. Germline V CDR1 and CDR2: LNHDA, SQIVND (reference sequence). In nucleotides, the CDR3 is TGTGCCAGTAGTAGTTGGCGTTATGGACAGCAAGGAGATACGCAGTATTTT. Protein: CASSSWRYGQQGDTQYF.

The chain uses TRBV6-5 and TRBJ2-5, with D perhaps matching TRBD1 or TRBD2 (6 bases each). Germline V gene sequence: CDR1 MNHEY, CDR2 SVGAGI. V was cut by 7 bases and J by 2 bases, with 14 bases left in between. The CDR3 runs to 14 residues. In DNA form, the CDR3 reads TGTGCCAGCACCCCAGGAGGGGGACAAGAGACCCAGTACTTC. Its protein is CASTPGGGQETQYF.

The genes are TRBV27 and TRBJ1-1; D is undetermined. The CDR3 length is 15 residues. V lost 3 bases, J lost 1 base, and 12 bases lay in between. Germline loops: CDR1 MNHEY, CDR2 SMNVEV (reference sequence). The CDR3 is CASSLSANGNTEAFF. The CDR3 DNA reads as TGTGCCAGCAGTTTGTCGGCAAACGGGAACACTGAAGCTTTCTTT.

CDR3 coding DNA: TGTGCCAGCAGTGAAGACAGTTTCAATCAGCCCCAGCATTTT. The encoded protein is CASSEDSFNQPQHF. This sequence joins TRBV2 and TRBJ1-5; D remains unclear. The V gene lost 1 base and the J gene lost 3 bases, with 7 bases spanning the gap. The CDR3 length is 14 residues. Germline CDR1 is SNHLY and CDR2 is FYNNEI.

The CDR3, as DNA: TGTGCCTGGAGTGATGTGGATCCCGGGGAGCTGTTTTTT. Translating gives CAWSDVDPGELFF. The chain carries TRBV30 and TRBJ2-2, with D hard to call. This CDR3 has 13 amino acids. CDR1 GTSNPN and CDR2 SVGIG come from the germline V gene (reference sequence). Between the trimmed V and J ends, which lost 1 base and 6 bases, there was a span of 9 bases.

V gene TRBV5-1 combines with J gene TRBJ2-1; TRBD2 aligns across 7 bases. Germline assignment: CDR1 SGHRS and CDR2 YFSETQ. The CDR3 spans 16 residues. V lost 1 base, J lost 10 bases, and 14 bases stayed unmatched. CDR3: CASSLTRVGSGVEQFF. CDR3 DNA: TGCGCCAGCAGCTTGACCCGAGTGGGGAGCGGGGTCGAGCAGTTCTTC.

The CDR3 coding sequence is TGTGCCAGCAGTACGGGGTTGGCCCAGTACTTC. It is translated as CASSTGLAQYF. The chain carries TRBV6-6 and TRBJ2-5, with TRBD2 as a possible D gene (5 bases). The V end lost 5 bases, the J end lost 9 bases, and 10 bases lay between the germline ends. Germline CDR1 and CDR2: MNHNY and SVGAGI (reference sequence). The CDR3 is 11 amino acids.